One and the same sample provided the 32 T cell receptor beta chains below, sequenced in a study of T cell repertoires in cytomegalovirus infection. Each CDR3 protein is one row after TCRdb ran MiXCR on the reads. This repertoire shows some 220,000 distinct CDR3 sequences, around 12% found once; its top ten account for 1.5% to 2%. Source material: PBMCs. The receptors shown here come from a human donor in good health (CMV status not recorded). Some clones in this sample may be carry-over from other donors' samples.

This clonotype was detected ten times or more. Here the CDR3 reads CASSPKGLPNTEAFF. CDR3 nucleotides: TGCGCCAGCAGTCCAAAGGGGCTCCCAAACACTGAAGCTTTCTTT. The rearrangement joins TRBV5-1 to TRBJ1-1, with D perhaps TRBD1 (5 bases). Trimming removed 5 bases at V and 2 bases at J, with 16 bases between. The germline V gene encodes CDR1 SGHRS and CDR2 YFSETQ. CDR3 size: 15 residues.

In this sample, this clonotype turned up many times. The chain employs TRBV7-3 and TRBJ2-1, with D possibly being TRBD2 (6 bases). Germline V gives CDR1 SGHTA, CDR2 FQGTGA. The CDR3 is made up of 15 amino acids. V dropped 4 bases and J dropped 5 bases, with 15 bases sitting between them. The DNA for the CDR3 is TGTGCCAGCAGCTCATCCTTGGGACTCCACAATGAGCAGTTCTTC. It specifies CASSSSLGLHNEQFF.

This chain joins TRBV12-5 and TRBJ1-5; D is undetermined. The V end was cut by 0 bases, the J end by 4 bases, with 4 bases between. Germline loops: CDR1 LGHNT, CDR2 FRNRAP. This CDR3 has 13 residues. CDR3 sequence (DNA): TGTGCTAGTGGTTTGGTAACGAATCAGCCCCAGCATTTT. The encoded protein is CASGLVTNQPQHF.

This clonotype was found many times. The chain links TRBV7-2 to TRBJ1-2; D is uncertain. The CDR3 covers 13 residues. Germline assignment: CDR1 SGHTA and CDR2 FQGNSA. Trimming cost V 3 bases and J 8 bases, with 13 bases left between them. As DNA, the CDR3 is TGTGCCAGCAGCTTTCGTAGTATATCGGGCTACACCTTC. It translates to CASSFRSISGYTF.

The table lists this clonotype with many counts. This chain connects TRBV7-2 to TRBJ2-1; 9 positions agree with TRBD2. CDR3 length: 17 amino acids. The V gene's germline CDR1 is SGHTA and CDR2 FQGNSA. V gave up 1 base and J gave up 5 bases; unmatched junction bases: 9. CDR3 coding DNA: TGTGCCAGCAGCTTAGTGCCGACTAGCGGACCAAACAATGAGCAGTTCTTC. Its protein is CASSLVPTSGPNNEQFF.

This clonotype was observed many times. The chain has TRBV7-2 and TRBJ2-1; 16 nucleotides line up with TRBD2. The CDR3 has 19 residues. Trimming cost V 3 bases and J 2 bases; bases outside gene matches: 7. CDR1 and CDR2 (germline): SGHTA, FQGNSA. This CDR3 reads CASSFFGTSGGGPYNEQFF. The CDR3 DNA reads TGTGCCAGCAGCTTCTTTGGGACTAGCGGGGGGGGACCCTACAATGAGCAGTTCTTC.

This chain links TRBV5-1 with TRBJ2-7, with D perhaps given as TRBD1 or TRBD2 (5 bases each). The CDR3 runs 14 residues. Per the germline V gene, CDR1 is SGHRS and CDR2 is YFSETQ. Trimming shortened V by 2 bases and J by 7 bases, and 16 bases separated the two germline ends. The CDR3 coding sequence is TGCGCCAGCAGCTTAAGGGACCGCTCAGGGGAGCAGTACTTC. Its translation is CASSLRDRSGEQYF. Combining the CDR3 with reference TRBV5-1 and TRBJ2-7 gives the whole variable domain KAGVTQTPRYLIKTRGQQVTLSCSPISGHRSVSWYQQTPGQGLQFLFEYFSETQRNKGNFPGRFSGRQFSNSRSEMNVSTLELGDSALYLCASSLRDRSGEQYFGPGTRLTVT.

The rearrangement links TRBV2 to TRBJ2-1; TRBD2 aligns across 8 bases. CDR1 and CDR2 from the germline V gene are SNHLY and FYNNEI. J gave up 3 bases and V 11 bases, and 6 bases lay outside the gene matches. The CDR3 consists of 13 residues. The CDR3 spells CAGTSGYYNEQFF. The CDR3 nucleotides are TGTGCCGGTACTAGCGGTTACTACAATGAGCAGTTCTTC.

Many counts were recorded for this clonotype. The chain carries TRBV7-2 and TRBJ1-6, with D perhaps TRBD1 (5 bases). The germline CDR1 and CDR2 sequences are SGHTA and FQGNSA. V shed 2 bases and J shed 7 bases, with 15 bases lying between them. The CDR3 has 16 residues. The CDR3 bases are TGTGCCAGCAGCTTACGGGGCGGGCAGGTCAATTCACCCCTCCACTTT. Protein sequence: CASSLRGGQVNSPLHF.

This clonotype was picked up many times. V and J are TRBV30 and TRBJ1-5; no clear D gene. The CDR3 consists of 15 residues. Trimming cost V 0 bases and J 2 bases, with 11 bases left between them. CDR1 and CDR2 from the germline V gene are GTSNPN and SVGIG (reference sequence). The CDR3 spells CAWSVGGEGNQPQHF. DNA of the CDR3: TGTGCCTGGAGTGTAGGCGGGGAAGGCAATCAGCCCCAGCATTTT.

In its sample, this clonotype was seen a few times. The V and J genes are TRBV11-2 and TRBJ2-1; 8 bases are a match to TRBD2. This CDR3 is 15 amino acids long. CDR1 is SGHAT, CDR2 FQNNGV, per germline. V lost 2 bases and J lost 9; bases outside the gene matches: 9. The CDR3, as DNA: TGTGCCAGCAGCTTACTGTCGGGAGGGCCTTTTGAGCAGTTCTTC. Protein product: CASSLLSGGPFEQFF.

The chain joins TRBV12-5 to TRBJ1-1; no firm D call. V lost 7 bases, J lost 1 base, and 22 bases lay in between. The CDR3 contains 17 residues. Germline V gene data show CDR1 as LGHNT and CDR2 as FRNRAP. Written as DNA, the CDR3 is TGTGCTAGTGCCTCGAGGTCAGCGGCCCAGGAGAACACTGAAGCTTTCTTT. This gives the protein CASASRSAAQENTEAFF.

This clonotype showed up just a few times. The V call is TRBV6-5, the J call TRBJ2-2; D unresolved. The V end lost 5 bases, the J end lost 6 bases, and 10 bases lay between the germline ends. Germline V lookup: CDR1 MNHEY, CDR2 SVGAGI. CDR3 length: 13 amino acids. The CDR3 DNA follows: TGTGCCAGCAGTCTAAGACGGTCCGGGGAGCTGTTTTTT. It encodes CASSLRRSGELFF.

This clonotype was recorded at least ten times. The genes are TRBV7-2 and TRBJ2-7; 10 bases agree with TRBD2. J lost 5 bases, V lost 4 bases, and 8 bases had no gene match. This CDR3 region has 15 residues. Germline assignment: CDR1 SGHTA and CDR2 FQGNSA. CDR3 nucleotide sequence: TGTGCCAGCAGCTCTTCTAGCGGGAGTCCCCACGAGCAGTACTTC. It codes for CASSSSSGSPHEQYF.

This clonotype has just a few counts. The chain carries TRBV12-3 or TRBV12-4 and TRBJ1-5, with D unresolved. Trimming removed 5 bases from V and 2 bases from J, with 7 bases in between. The CDR3 spans 13 residues. CDR3 in amino acids: CASSPLGNQPQHF. CDR3 bases: TGTGCCAGCAGTCCCTTGGGCAATCAGCCCCAGCATTTT.

At least ten counts were recorded for this clonotype. The chain combines TRBV7-2 with TRBJ2-1; TRBD2 might be the D (5 bases). Looked up from germline, CDR1 is SGHTA and CDR2 is FQGNSA. V gave up 5 bases and J gave up 4 bases, with 9 bases separating them. The CDR3 extends over 13 amino acids. CDR3 residues: CASSLDYYNEQFF. CDR3 nucleotides: TGTGCCAGCAGCCTAGACTATTACAATGAGCAGTTCTTC.

This clonotype was detected ten times or more. The J gene is TRBJ1-5, the V gene TRBV7-2, with 7 bases that match TRBD1. Germline V CDR1 and CDR2: SGHTA, FQGNSA. The length of the CDR3 is 17 residues. V was pared by 5 bases and J by 3 bases, with 13 bases of the junction left unmatched. The CDR3 bases are TGTGCCAGCAGCCCACCCCCGACAGGGATGGTCAATCAGCCCCAGCATTTT. It encodes CASSPPPTGMVNQPQHF.

Ten or more counts support this clonotype. The chain combines TRBV7-2 with TRBJ2-3; 11 nucleotides agree with TRBD2. The J segment lost 8 bases and the V segment lost 4 bases, leaving 11 bases of the junction unmatched. From germline, CDR1 is SGHTA and CDR2 FQGNSA. The CDR3 sequence is 16 residues long. This CDR3 is CASSSLAGGPGGTQYF. CDR3 bases: TGTGCCAGCAGCTCCTTAGCGGGGGGGCCGGGTGGTACGCAGTATTTT. Using reference TRBV7-2 and TRBJ2-3 for the parts outside the CDR3, the full variable domain is GAGVSQSPSNKVTEKGKDVELRCDPISGHTALYWYRQSLGQGLEFLIYFQGNSAPDKSGLPSDRFSAERTGGSVSTLTIQRTQQEDSAVYLCASSSLAGGPGGTQYFGPGTRLTVL.

In its sample, this clonotype was seen many times. The V gene is TRBV7-2, the J gene TRBJ2-6; 7 bases are a match to TRBD1. Germline values: CDR1 SGHTA, CDR2 FQGNSA. The CDR3 consists of 17 residues. The junction had 7 bases not matched to a gene; V was cut back by 3 bases and J by 2 bases. CDR3 DNA: TGTGCCAGCAGCTTGCGACTCGACAGGGCTGGGGCCAACGTCCTGACTTTC. Translated: CASSLRLDRAGANVLTF.

The table lists this clonotype with a few counts. The V call is TRBV19, the J call TRBJ1-5; D gene ambiguous. The germline V and J ends were trimmed by 9 bases and 0 bases, with 12 bases remaining between them. CDR3 length: 14 residues. The germline V gene has CDR1 LNHDA and CDR2 SQIVND (reference sequence). The CDR3 region is CASTQQFSNQPQHF. In nucleotides, the CDR3 is TGTGCCAGCACACAACAGTTTAGCAATCAGCCCCAGCATTTT.

This clonotype was seen at least ten times. The genes are TRBV19 and TRBJ1-5, with 7 bases aligning to TRBD1. The CDR3 has 14 amino acids. Germline V gene sequence: CDR1 LNHDA, CDR2 SQIVND (reference sequence). V trimming: 5 bases; J trimming: 2 bases; junction bases outside the gene matches: 3. DNA of the CDR3: TGTGCCAGTAGTGCCACAGGGGGCAATCAGCCCCAGCATTTT. It yields the protein CASSATGGNQPQHF.

This clonotype has just a few counts. The V and J genes are TRBV20-1 and TRBJ2-1, with 12 nucleotides matching TRBD2. Germline V gene lookup returns CDR1 DFQATT and CDR2 SNEGSKA (reference sequence). V trimming: 5 bases; J trimming: 9 bases; junction bases outside the gene matches: 11. The CDR3 consists of 15 residues. Here the CDR3 reads CSAEELAGGAGEQFF. Here the CDR3 DNA reads TGCAGTGCTGAGGAGCTAGCGGGGGGGGCCGGTGAGCAGTTCTTC.

This clonotype showed up just a few times. This chain links TRBV29-1 with TRBJ2-5; D may be TRBD2 (5 bases). Germline loops: CDR1 SQVTM, CDR2 ANQGSEA. This CDR3 is built from 12 residues. Deletions cut 7 bases from V and 6 bases from J, with 15 bases between. In DNA form, the CDR3 reads TGCAGCGAGACGGAGGCTGGGCAGACCCAGTACTTC. Translated: CSETEAGQTQYF.

The V gene is TRBV7-2, the J gene TRBJ1-5; TRBD1 agrees at 7 bases. Trimming cost V 1 base and J 1 base; bases outside gene matches: 1. Germline V CDR1 and CDR2: SGHTA, FQGNSA. The CDR3 loop spans 15 amino acids. The CDR3 DNA sequence: TGTGCCAGCAGCTTAGGGGGACAGAGCAATCAGCCCCAGCATTTT. Its protein product is CASSLGGQSNQPQHF.

This clonotype has ten or more counts. The genes are TRBV10-3 and TRBJ2-1; D is perhaps TRBD1 (6 bases). The CDR3 sequence is 15 residues long. Germline CDR1 reads ENHRY; CDR2 reads SYGVKD. Trimming left V 6 bases short and J 5 bases short, with 17 bases between. As DNA, the CDR3 is TGTGCCATCAGGGGAACCCGGGACAAAAACAATGAGCAGTTCTTC. Amino acids: CAIRGTRDKNNEQFF.

The sample holds many counts of this clonotype. The CDR3 DNA reads TGTGCCAGCAGTTACGCCCTTTCGCCTGGGGCCAACGTCCTGACTTTC. Protein sequence: CASSYALSPGANVLTF. This sequence joins TRBV6-2 or TRBV6-3 and TRBJ2-6; D is undetermined. The length of the CDR3 is 16 residues. V was pared by 2 bases and J by 2 bases, with 10 bases between. Germline CDR1 reads MNHEY; CDR2 reads SVGEGT.

This clonotype has a count of ten or more. The rearrangement links TRBV7-2 to TRBJ2-5; TRBD1 aligns across 7 bases. The CDR3 totals 15 residues. Germline V gives CDR1 SGHTA, CDR2 FQGNSA. Trimming at V came to 5 bases and at J to 3 bases, leaving 9 bases not matched to a gene. CDR3 sequence (DNA): TGTGCCAGCAGCCGGCAGACAGGGAAGGAAGAGACCCAGTACTTC. Protein product: CASSRQTGKEETQYF. The variable domain in full, completed from reference TRBV7-2 and TRBJ2-5, reads GAGVSQSPSNKVTEKGKDVELRCDPISGHTALYWYRQSLGQGLEFLIYFQGNSAPDKSGLPSDRFSAERTGGSVSTLTIQRTQQEDSAVYLCASSRQTGKEETQYFGPGTRLLVL.

This clonotype was picked up many times. The chain links TRBV7-3 to TRBJ1-1; D possibly corresponds to TRBD1 (5 bases). Trimming removed 2 bases from V and 5 bases from J, with 12 bases in between. The V gene's germline CDR1 is SGHTA and CDR2 FQGTGA. CDR3 length equals 14 residues. The CDR3 DNA is TGTGCCAGCAGCTTACGGGGAGGGGTGACTGAAGCTTTCTTT. Translating it yields CASSLRGGVTEAFF.

This sequence joins TRBV20-1 and TRBJ2-7; D ambiguous. Germline CDR1 is DFQATT and CDR2 is SNEGSKA (reference sequence). This CDR3 spans 11 amino acids. The V end lost 3 bases, the J end lost 2 bases, and 5 bases lay between the germline ends. This chain's CDR3 is CSASDPYEQYF. The CDR3, as DNA: TGCAGTGCTAGCGATCCCTACGAGCAGTACTTC.

This clonotype was recorded a few times. This chain connects TRBV3-1 to TRBJ2-2; D gene uncertain. CDR1 and CDR2 (germline): LGHDT, YNNKEL (reference sequence). CDR3 length: 14 amino acids. V was trimmed by 8 bases and J by 1 base, leaving 11 bases between them. CDR3 region: CASGRRKNTGELFF. CDR3 coding DNA: TGTGCCAGCGGCCGGCGGAAGAACACCGGGGAGCTGTTTTTT.

This clonotype appeared a few times. The V and J genes are TRBV27 and TRBJ2-5; perhaps TRBD2 as D (6 bases). The V end lost 5 bases, the J end lost 1 base, and 17 bases lay between the germline ends. This CDR3 is built from 16 residues. The germline gives CDR1 MNHEY, CDR2 SMNVEV (reference sequence). CDR3 in amino acids: CASSPLGLNFQETQYF. The CDR3 DNA follows: TGTGCCAGCAGTCCCCTGGGACTGAATTTCCAAGAGACCCAGTACTTC.

CDR3 coding DNA: TGTGCCAGCAGCTCAATAGGATCGGGAGCTTTCTTT. It codes for CASSSIGSGAFF. The rearrangement joins TRBV6-2 or TRBV6-3 to TRBJ1-1, with unresolved D. Germline lookup yields CDR1 MNHEY and CDR2 SVGEGT. V lost 6 bases and J 10 bases, leaving 15 bases between the germline ends. There are 12 residues in the CDR3.